This TCR beta chain comes out of a study of radiotherapy plus CTLA-4 blockade in lung cancer. About the research overall: Objective responses were seen in around a sixth of patients, disease control in approximately 29%. Points from the study as a whole: Peripheral blood showed expansion of tumor-derived TCR clones after radiotherapy and ipilimumab. Among reported predictors of response, early blood T cell clone dynamics with interferon-beta performed best.

Of note for this clone: Its target is not known.

Focal radiation plus CTLA-4 blockade with ipilimumab was given to patients with chemo-refractory metastatic non-small-cell lung cancer. The CDR3 covers 15 residues. J was trimmed by 6 bases and V by 5 bases; bases with no gene match: 11. Germline CDR1 is MNHNS and CDR2 is SASEGT. Assay used: immunoSEQ multiplex PCR; TCRdb lists only in-frame clones, some missing. The data show about 62,000 clones, with approximately 79% seen just once and 2.9% held by the top ten. The TCR sequence derives from a human donor with non-small cell lung cancer who had a complete response to radiotherapy plus ipilimumab. Specimen: peripheral blood, collected from a patient treated with radiotherapy plus ipilimumab. The J gene is TRBJ1-1, the V gene TRBV6-1; 8 bases are a match to TRBD1. The CDR3 protein is CASSRHGQGLAEAFF. The CDR3 DNA follows: TGTGCCAGCAGTCGCCACGGACAGGGTTTGGCTGAAGCTTTCTTT.